Sequencing of this T cell receptor (beta chain) was carried out in a study of shared clonotypes between healthy human individuals. The CDR3 extends over 17 amino acids. Germline loops: CDR1 SGHVS, CDR2 FNYEAQ. Trimming removed 1 base from V and 1 base from J; junction bases left unmatched: 1. Cells designated naive CD8 were CD45RO-negative and were positively selected for CCR7, with terminally differentiated effector memory CD45RA+ cells excluded. Sequenced by immunoSEQ multiplex PCR; TCRdb stores in-frame clones only, minus some. The table has some 630,000 clones, roughly 96% seen once. The sequence was collected from a woman between 25 and 40 years old in good health. Material for sequencing was naive CD8+ T cells sorted from blood. The chain has TRBV7-6 and TRBJ2-1, with 13 bases identical to TRBD2. The CDR3 sequence is CASSLGLAGGSYNEQFF. The CDR3 bases are TGTGCCAGCAGCTTAGGACTAGCGGGAGGATCCTACAATGAGCAGTTCTTC.